These 16 T cell receptor beta chains were sequenced from one sample in a study of blood T cell repertoires in COVID-19. Measured with immunoSEQ multiplex PCR; TCRdb has only the in-frame clones, and not every one. This table holds about 310,000 clones, nearly 90% found once. Material for sequencing was peripheral blood. These receptors came from a woman between 40 and 55 years old with COVID-19, enrolled during active disease.

The rearrangement joins TRBV30 to TRBJ1-1; D is undetermined. This CDR3 comprises 10 residues. Germline V gene lookup returns CDR1 GTSNPN and CDR2 SVGIG (reference sequence). V was shortened by 0 bases and J by 11 bases, with 7 bases between the two germline ends. The CDR3 reads CAWSVLPAFF. The CDR3 DNA follows: TGTGCCTGGAGTGTACTTCCGGCTTTCTTT.

Only one count was recorded for this clone. The chain links TRBV27 to TRBJ2-7, with 9 bases identical to TRBD1. Trimming took 1 base from V and 5 from J; bases not matched to a gene: 3. The CDR3 has 14 amino acids. CDR1 and CDR2 (germline): MNHEY, SMNVEV (reference sequence). This chain's CDR3 is CASSLLGQGNEQYF. The CDR3, as DNA: TGTGCCAGCAGTTTATTAGGACAGGGGAACGAGCAGTACTTC.

The gene calls are TRBV18 and TRBJ2-3, with a weak D call TRBD1 (5 bases). CDR1 is KGHSH and CDR2 is LQKENI in the germline V gene. The CDR3 spans 14 residues. V lost 1 base and J lost 6, with 11 bases in between. The CDR3 sequence is CASSPLQGTDTQYF. The CDR3 region has the DNA TGTGCCAGCTCACCACTTCAGGGAACGGATACGCAGTATTTT.

This chain joins TRBV12-5 and TRBJ1-2; 8 nucleotides agree with TRBD1. Germline-derived CDR1 and CDR2 are LGHNT and FRNRAP. Unmatched junction bases numbered 13, after V lost 7 bases and J lost 6 bases. This CDR3 region has 15 residues. The chain's CDR3 is CASAPGQGLSDGYTF. DNA for the CDR3: TGTGCTAGTGCCCCTGGACAGGGACTTAGTGATGGCTACACCTTC.

The CDR3 nucleotides read TGTGCCAGCTCACCCACGGGGGTGGGGTCCTACGAGCAGTACTTC. Translating it yields CASSPTGVGSYEQYF. The chain uses TRBV18 and TRBJ2-7, with a tentative D call TRBD2 (6 bases). The V gene lost 3 bases and the J gene lost 1 base, with 13 bases spanning the gap. The CDR3 is made up of 15 amino acids. CDR1 KGHSH and CDR2 LQKENI come from the germline V gene. Full variable domain (missing parts from reference TRBV18 and TRBJ2-7): NAGVMQNPRHLVRRRGQEARLRCSPMKGHSHVYWYRQLPEEGLKFMVYLQKENIIDESGMPKERFSAEFPKEGPSILRIQQVVRGDSAAYFCASSPTGVGSYEQYFGPGTRLTVT.

The DNA for the CDR3 is TGTGCCAGCAGCGCTACACCTAGCTCTGGAAACACCATATATTTT. Translation: CASSATPSSGNTIYF. The chain is built from TRBV6-5 and TRBJ1-3; D uncertain. V was cut by 6 bases and J by 0 bases, with 12 bases left in between. CDR1 MNHEY and CDR2 SVGAGI come from the germline V gene. The CDR3 is 15 residues long.

The J gene is TRBJ1-5, the V gene TRBV7-2; possible D gene TRBD1, 5 bases. The V and J ends lost 2 bases and 7 bases respectively, with 9 bases between them. The CDR3 is 13 amino acids. Germline CDR1 and CDR2: SGHTA and FQGNSA. CDR3 in amino acids: CASSLSRQQPQHF. The CDR3 coding sequence is TGTGCCAGCAGCTTAAGCCGACAGCAGCCCCAGCATTTT.

V and J are TRBV12-5 and TRBJ2-7; possible D gene TRBD2, 7 bases. V was clipped by 5 bases and J by 7 bases, with 18 bases between them. This CDR3 has 14 amino acids. Germline values: CDR1 LGHNT, CDR2 FRNRAP. CDR3 sequence (DNA): TGTGCTAGTGGTCCAAACGGGGGGCTTAAAGAGCAGTACTTC. The encoded protein is CASGPNGGLKEQYF.

This clone was picked up one time. V is TRBV3-1 (or the pseudogene TRBV3-2) and J is TRBJ1-2; D perhaps matches TRBD1 (6 bases). The CDR3 has 14 residues. Germline V gene sequence: CDR1 LGHDT, CDR2 YNNKEL (reference sequence). The V and J ends lost 2 bases and 3 bases respectively, with 10 bases between them. CDR3 sequence (DNA): TGTGCCAGCAGCCAAAGACAGGATCACTATGGCTACACCTTC. It translates to CASSQRQDHYGYTF.

To note about this clone: Different DNA sequences within this sample yield the same CDR3. The chain employs TRBV4-3 and TRBJ2-2; no clear D gene. CDR3 size: 14 residues. CDR1 and CDR2 (germline): LGHNA, YSLEER. V lost 0 bases and J 3 bases, leaving 5 bases between the germline ends. In nucleotides, the CDR3 is TGCGCCAGCAGCCAAGATTCGGACACCGGGGAGCTGTTTTTT. Translating gives CASSQDSDTGELFF.

The J gene is TRBJ2-5, the V gene TRBV4-3; D possibly corresponds to TRBD1 (5 bases). The germline V gene has CDR1 LGHNA and CDR2 YSLEER. The CDR3 sequence is 18 residues long. V lost 1 base to trimming and J lost 5 bases, with 23 bases between them. This chain's CDR3 is CASSQVTFGAATRETQYF. In DNA form, the CDR3 reads TGCGCCAGCAGCCAAGTAACCTTTGGGGCAGCTACCCGCGAGACCCAGTACTTC.

The chain combines TRBV19 with TRBJ1-3, with 7 bases matching TRBD1. With 7 bases clipped from V and 1 base from J, the junction kept 10 bases outside the gene matches. Germline-derived CDR1 and CDR2 are LNHDA and SQIVND (reference sequence). This CDR3 comprises 16 residues. The CDR3 here is CASTETGLGSGNTIYF. The CDR3 region has the DNA TGTGCCAGTACCGAGACAGGGTTGGGATCTGGAAACACCATATATTTT.

A single count supports this clone. J is TRBJ2-5 and V is TRBV5-1, with 7 bases fitting TRBD1. The CDR3 totals 14 residues. V trimming: 0 bases; J trimming: 2 bases; junction bases outside the gene matches: 1. CDR1 and CDR2 from the germline V gene are SGHRS and YFSETQ. DNA of the CDR3: TGCGCCAGCAGCTTGGTACAGGGGCAAGAGACCCAGTACTTC. Protein sequence: CASSLVQGQETQYF.

V is TRBV18 and J is TRBJ2-1; 7 bases are a match to TRBD2. CDR3 length: 16 amino acids. Trimming cost V 2 bases and J 8 bases; bases outside gene matches: 12. Germline loops: CDR1 KGHSH, CDR2 LQKENI. CDR3 residues: CASSPNVGGGGDEQFF. CDR3 in DNA: TGTGCCAGCTCACCAAACGTCGGCGGGGGTGGGGATGAGCAGTTCTTC.

This clone was seen a handful of times. This chain connects TRBV19 to TRBJ2-7; tentatively, D is TRBD1 (6 bases). V was cut by 8 bases and J by 3 bases, with 11 bases left in between. The CDR3 is made up of 12 amino acids. Germline values: CDR1 LNHDA, CDR2 SQIVND (reference sequence). The CDR3 DNA reads as TGTGCCAGTTCCGACAGGAGCTACGAGCAGTACTTC. Its translation: CASSDRSYEQYF.

This chain uses TRBV18 with TRBJ1-1; 7 positions match TRBD1. CDR1 KGHSH and CDR2 LQKENI come from the germline V gene. V lost 4 bases and J lost 4; bases outside the gene matches: 9. The CDR3 spans 15 residues. The CDR3 DNA reads as TGTGCCAGCTCACTGACAGGGAAGGGAGGCACTGAAGCTTTCTTT. Translation: CASSLTGKGGTEAFF. Full variable domain (missing parts from reference TRBV18 and TRBJ1-1): NAGVMQNPRHLVRRRGQEARLRCSPMKGHSHVYWYRQLPEEGLKFMVYLQKENIIDESGMPKERFSAEFPKEGPSILRIQQVVRGDSAAYFCASSLTGKGGTEAFFGQGTRLTVV.